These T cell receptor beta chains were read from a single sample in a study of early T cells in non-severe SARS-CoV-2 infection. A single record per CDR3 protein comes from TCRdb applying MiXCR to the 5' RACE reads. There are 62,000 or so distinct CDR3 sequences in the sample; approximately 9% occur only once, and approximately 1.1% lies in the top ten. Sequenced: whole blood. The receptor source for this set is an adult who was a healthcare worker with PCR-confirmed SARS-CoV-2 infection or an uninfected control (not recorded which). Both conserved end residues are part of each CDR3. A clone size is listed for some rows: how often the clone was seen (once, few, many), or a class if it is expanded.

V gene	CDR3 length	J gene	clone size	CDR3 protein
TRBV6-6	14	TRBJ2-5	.	CASSTDRGGETQYF
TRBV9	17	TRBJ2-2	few	CASSVSGQGAGTGELFF
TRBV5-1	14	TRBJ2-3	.	CASSCGDGQDTQYF
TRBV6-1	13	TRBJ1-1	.	CASSSGRNTEVFF
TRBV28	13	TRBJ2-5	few	CVSSSLGRETQYF
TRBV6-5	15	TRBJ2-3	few	CASSLDRGSTDTQYF
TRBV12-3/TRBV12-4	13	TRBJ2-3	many	CASSSGAPDTQYF
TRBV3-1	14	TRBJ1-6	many	CASSRGTVNSPLHF
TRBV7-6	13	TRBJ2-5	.	CASSLDVQETQYF
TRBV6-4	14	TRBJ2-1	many	CASSDDSRRNEQFF
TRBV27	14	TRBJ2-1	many	CASSSRSGADEQFF
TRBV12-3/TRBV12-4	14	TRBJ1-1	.	CASSLGLLNTEAFF
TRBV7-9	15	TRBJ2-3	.	CASNLAGGRTDTQYF
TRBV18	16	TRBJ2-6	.	CASSHVGGSGANVLTF
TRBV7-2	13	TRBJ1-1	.	CASTAGAYTEAFF
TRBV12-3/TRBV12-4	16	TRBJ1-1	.	CASSLRGARMNTEAFF
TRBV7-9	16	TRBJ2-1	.	CASSFRTSGTYNEQFF
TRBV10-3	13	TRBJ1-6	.	CAITGQSNSPLHF
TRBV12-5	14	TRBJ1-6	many	CASGLGQFNSPLHF
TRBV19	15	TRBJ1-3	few	CASNPLQSSGNTIYF
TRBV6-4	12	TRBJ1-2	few	CASSDGGYGYTF
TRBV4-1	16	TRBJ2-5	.	CASSQINRGSMETQYF
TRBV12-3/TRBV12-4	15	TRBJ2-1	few	CASSFPHGAYNEQFF
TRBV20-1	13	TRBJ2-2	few	CSASLANTGELFF
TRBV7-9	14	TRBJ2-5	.	CASSLFTAQETQYF
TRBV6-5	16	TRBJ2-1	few	CASSYVRGSSYNEQFF
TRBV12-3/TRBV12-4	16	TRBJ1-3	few	CASSRFSAPTGNTIYF
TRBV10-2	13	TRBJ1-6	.	CASSQTENSPLHF
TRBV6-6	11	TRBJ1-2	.	CASSINYGYTF
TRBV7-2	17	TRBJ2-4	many	CASSSQGPIQGGNIQYF
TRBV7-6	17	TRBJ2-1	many	CASSLAGGLSSYNEQFF
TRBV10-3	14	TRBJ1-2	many	CAISLGQGDYGYTF
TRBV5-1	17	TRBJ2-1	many	CASSLFASGGAANEQFF
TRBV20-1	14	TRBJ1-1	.	CSARLNSGNTEAFF
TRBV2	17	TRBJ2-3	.	CASSEARGGWSTDTQYF
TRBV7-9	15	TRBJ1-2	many	CASSLDVGNYYGYTF
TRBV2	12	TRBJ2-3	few	CASSHNTDTQYF
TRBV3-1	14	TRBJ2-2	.	CASSQIPGGGELFF
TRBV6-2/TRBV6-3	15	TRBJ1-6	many	CASSYASSQYSPLHF
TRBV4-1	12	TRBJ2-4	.	CASSQDLRIQYF
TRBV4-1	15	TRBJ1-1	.	CASSQDMSSNTEAFF
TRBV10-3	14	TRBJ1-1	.	CAISEGHGNTEAFF